This T cell receptor beta chain was sequenced during a study of T cell responses to AZD1222 COVID-19 vaccine. Study-wide findings and caveats: Donors in the cohort were predominantly white British and more often female, and clonal diversity was possibly underestimated.

A single count supports this clone. Its antigen is unidentified. TCRdb's table, derived via immunoSEQ multiplex PCR, lists solely in-frame clones and lacks some. This table holds about 150,000 clones, approximately 85% found once. The CDR3 has 18 amino acids. The germline CDR1 and CDR2 sequences are LNHDA and SQIVND (reference sequence). Trimming at V came to 5 bases and at J to 3 bases, leaving 15 bases not matched to a gene. This TCR was sampled from an adult who received the MenACWY meningococcal vaccine as a control. This sequence joins TRBV19 and TRBJ1-4; 7 bases fit TRBD1. Material: peripheral blood, obtained 28 days after the second dose of the MenACWY control vaccine. The CDR3 protein is CASSGTGTALRANEKLFF. The CDR3 DNA reads TGTGCCAGTAGTGGAACCGGGACAGCCTTACGGGCTAATGAAAAACTGTTTTTT.